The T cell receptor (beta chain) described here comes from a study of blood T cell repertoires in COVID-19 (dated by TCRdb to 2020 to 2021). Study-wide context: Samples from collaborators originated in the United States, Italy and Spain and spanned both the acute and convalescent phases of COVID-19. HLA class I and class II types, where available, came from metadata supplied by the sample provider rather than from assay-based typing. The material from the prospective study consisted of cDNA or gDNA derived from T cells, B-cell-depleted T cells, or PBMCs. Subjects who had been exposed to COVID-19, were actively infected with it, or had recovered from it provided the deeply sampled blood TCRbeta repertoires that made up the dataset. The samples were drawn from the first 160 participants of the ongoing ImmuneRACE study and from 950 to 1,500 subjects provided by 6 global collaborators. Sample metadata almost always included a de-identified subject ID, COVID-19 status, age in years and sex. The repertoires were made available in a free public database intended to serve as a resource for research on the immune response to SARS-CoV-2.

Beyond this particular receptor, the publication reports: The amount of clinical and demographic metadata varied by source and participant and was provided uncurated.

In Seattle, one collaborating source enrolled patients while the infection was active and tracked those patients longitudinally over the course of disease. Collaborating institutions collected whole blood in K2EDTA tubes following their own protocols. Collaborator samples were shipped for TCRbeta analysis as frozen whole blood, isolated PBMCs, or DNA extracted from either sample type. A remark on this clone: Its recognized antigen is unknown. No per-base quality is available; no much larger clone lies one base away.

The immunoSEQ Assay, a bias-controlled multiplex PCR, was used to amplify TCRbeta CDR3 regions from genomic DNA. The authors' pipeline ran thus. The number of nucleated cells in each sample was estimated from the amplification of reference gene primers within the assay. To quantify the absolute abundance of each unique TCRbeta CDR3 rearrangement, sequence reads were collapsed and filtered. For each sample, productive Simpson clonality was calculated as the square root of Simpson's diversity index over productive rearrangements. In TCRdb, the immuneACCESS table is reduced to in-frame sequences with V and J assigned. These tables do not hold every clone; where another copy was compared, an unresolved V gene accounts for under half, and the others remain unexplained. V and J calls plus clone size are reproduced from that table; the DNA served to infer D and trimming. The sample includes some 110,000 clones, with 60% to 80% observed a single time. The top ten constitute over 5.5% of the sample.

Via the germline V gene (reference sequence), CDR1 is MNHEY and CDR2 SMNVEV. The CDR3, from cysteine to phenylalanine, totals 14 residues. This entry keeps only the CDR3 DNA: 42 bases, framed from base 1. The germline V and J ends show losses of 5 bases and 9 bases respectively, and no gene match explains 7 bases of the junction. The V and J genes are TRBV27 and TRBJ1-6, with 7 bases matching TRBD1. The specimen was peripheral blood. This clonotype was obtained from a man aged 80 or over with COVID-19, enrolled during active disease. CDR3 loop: CASSDMTGSSPLHF. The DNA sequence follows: TGTGCCAGCAGTGATATGACAGGGAGTTCACCCCTCCACTTT.